Below are 18 T cell receptor beta chains sequenced from a single sample in a study of Graves' ophthalmopathy and Graves' hyperthyroidism. The study amplified TCR beta CDR3 regions using RNA transcripts. HTBI primers served in a first-round RT-PCR, which a second-round multiplex PCR followed. TCRdb re-derived calls from the multiplex PCR reads in MiXCR, one entry per CDR3 protein. This table holds 230,000 or so distinct CDR3 sequences, around 50% found once. The specimen sequenced was peripheral blood. These receptors were collected from an adult man with Graves' ophthalmopathy.

The chain is built from TRBV7-2 and TRBJ2-2, with D tentatively TRBD1 or TRBD2 (5 bases each). Germline CDR1 and CDR2: SGHTA and FQGNSA. V was cut by 3 bases and J by 1 base, with 12 bases left in between. CDR3 length: 16 amino acids. Here the CDR3 reads CASSFWGTQNTGELFF. The CDR3 nucleotides read TGTGCCAGCAGCTTTTGGGGGACCCAGAACACCGGGGAGCTGTTTTTT. Based on the CDR3 plus reference TRBV7-2 and TRBJ2-2, the full variable domain is GAGVSQSPSNKVTEKGKDVELRCDPISGHTALYWYRQSLGQGLEFLIYFQGNSAPDKSGLPSDRFSAERTGGSVSTLTIQRTQQEDSAVYLCASSFWGTQNTGELFFGEGSRLTVL.

The rearrangement uses TRBV6-6 and TRBJ1-1, with D perhaps TRBD1 (6 bases). CDR3 length: 12 residues. The germline CDR1 and CDR2 sequences are MNHNY and SVGAGI (reference sequence). Trimming cost V 5 bases and J 8 bases, with 12 bases left between them. The CDR3 region has the DNA TGTGCCAGCAGTGAGAGACAGGAGGAAGCTTTCTTT. This codes for CASSERQEEAFF.

Details on this clonotype: The junction does not match germline at one end; this may be a read error. The chain links TRBV19 to TRBJ1-1; no reliable D call. Germline CDR1 is LNHDA and CDR2 is SQIVND (reference sequence). The CDR3 extends over 15 amino acids. This CDR3 reads CASRIFRQGNTEAFF. For the CDR3, the DNA is TGTGCCAGTCGTATCTTTCGACAAGGAAACACTGAAGCTTTCTTT.

The J gene is TRBJ1-1, the V gene TRBV29-1; TRBD1 aligns across 8 bases. CDR3 length: 12 residues. V shed 6 bases, J shed 5 bases, and the junction held 5 bases outside the gene matches. The germline V gene encodes CDR1 SQVTM and CDR2 ANQGSEA. In DNA, the CDR3 is TGCAGCGTCCAAGGACAGGGAACTGAAGCTTTCTTT. Protein: CSVQGQGTEAFF.

The J gene is TRBJ1-5, the V gene TRBV20-1, with a weak D call TRBD1 (5 bases). This CDR3 is built from 11 residues. Trimming stripped 6 bases from V and 6 bases from J, with 9 bases between. In germline, CDR1 is DFQATT, CDR2 SNEGSKA (reference sequence). This chain's CDR3 is CSAQVPQPQHF. DNA of the CDR3: TGCAGTGCACAGGTCCCTCAGCCCCAGCATTTT.

This chain uses TRBV28 with TRBJ1-2, with D possibly TRBD1 on 6 matching bases. CDR3 length: 13 residues. From germline, CDR1 is MDHEN and CDR2 SYDVKM. V shed 1 base and J shed 8 bases, with 11 bases lying between them. The CDR3 DNA is TGTGCCAGCAGTTTATCAGGGGCTGAGGGCTACACCTTC. It codes for CASSLSGAEGYTF.

The V and J genes are TRBV12-3 or TRBV12-4 and TRBJ2-7, with D perhaps TRBD2 (5 bases). The CDR3 is made up of 14 amino acids. The V end was cut by 9 bases, the J end by 0 bases, with 15 bases between. CDR3 nucleotide sequence: TGTGCCAGTATGTTGATGGGGAGCTCCTACGAGCAGTACTTC. It specifies CASMLMGSSYEQYF.

This clonotype appeared a few times. The V gene is TRBV7-3, the J gene TRBJ2-5, with D perhaps matching TRBD1 or TRBD2 (5 bases each). Trimming removed 5 bases at V and 4 bases at J, with 14 bases between. The CDR3 sequence is 14 residues long. CDR1 is SGHTA, CDR2 FQGTGA, per germline. The CDR3 DNA sequence: TGTGCCAGCAGCAGGGGACCTATGGGAGAGACCCAGTACTTC. Protein sequence: CASSRGPMGETQYF. The variable domain in full, with the rest retrieved from reference TRBV7-3 and TRBJ2-5, is GAGVSQTPSNKVTEKGKYVELRCDPISGHTALYWYRQSLGQGPEFLIYFQGTGAADDSGLPNDRFFAVRPEGSVSTLKIQRTERGDSAVYLCASSRGPMGETQYFGPGTRLLVL.

This chain joins TRBV29-1 and TRBJ2-7; TRBD1 aligns across 12 bases. This CDR3 spans 17 amino acids. Germline-derived CDR1 and CDR2 are SQVTM and ANQGSEA. V lost 6 bases to trimming and J lost 3 bases; unmatched junction nucleotides: 15. In nucleotides, the CDR3 is TGCAGCGTGGGAGGCCTACCTGGGACAGGGGGCCTCTACGAGCAGTACTTC. Residues: CSVGGLPGTGGLYEQYF.

V gene TRBV20-1 combines with J gene TRBJ2-6; no firm D call. CDR1 is DFQATT and CDR2 is SNEGSKA in the germline V gene (reference sequence). Trimming pared 6 bases from V and 1 base from J, leaving 13 bases between. The CDR3 runs 15 residues. The CDR3 DNA sequence: TGCAGTGCCCCTCAACCCGGGTCTGGGGCCAACGTCCTGACTTTC. Protein: CSAPQPGSGANVLTF.

V gene TRBV7-2 combines with J gene TRBJ2-5; TRBD2 matches at 9 bases. Germline V gives CDR1 SGHTA, CDR2 FQGNSA. V lost 1 base and J lost 4; bases outside the gene matches: 7. The CDR3 is 16 amino acids. The CDR3 loop is CASSLVLRGGTETQYF. CDR3 bases: TGTGCCAGCAGCTTAGTTCTGCGGGGGGGCACAGAGACCCAGTACTTC.

The V call is TRBV5-1, the J call TRBJ2-6; 7 nucleotides line up with TRBD1. CDR1 and CDR2 (germline): SGHRS, YFSETQ. The junction had 9 bases not matched to a gene; V was cut back by 3 bases and J by 0 bases. This CDR3 comprises 18 residues. The CDR3: CASSSTQGDSSGANVLTF. As DNA, the CDR3 is TGCGCCAGCAGCTCCACGCAGGGGGATAGCTCTGGGGCCAACGTCCTGACTTTC.

This clonotype was counted between two and nine times. The rearrangement links TRBV7-3 to TRBJ2-2, with 10 bases that match TRBD1. This CDR3 has 16 amino acids. Germline V gene sequence: CDR1 SGHTA, CDR2 FQGTGA. V lost 4 bases, J lost 5 bases, and 7 bases stayed unmatched. This CDR3 is CASSWTGTGVTGELFF. CDR3 nucleotides: TGTGCCAGCAGCTGGACCGGGACAGGGGTAACCGGGGAGCTGTTTTTT.

V gene TRBV9 combines with J gene TRBJ2-2, with D perhaps matching TRBD2 (5 bases). Germline V lookup: CDR1 SGDLS, CDR2 YYNGEE. Trimming took 3 bases from V and 1 from J, leaving 10 bases between them. The CDR3 totals 15 residues. The CDR3 region has the DNA TGTGCCAGCAGCGCCTCCGGGAAGAACACCGGGGAGCTGTTTTTT. It encodes CASSASGKNTGELFF.

This chain links TRBV12-3 or TRBV12-4 with TRBJ1-1, with 11 bases matching TRBD1. V dropped 7 bases and J dropped 0; count of bases not matched to a gene: 4. The CDR3 is made up of 15 amino acids. As DNA, the CDR3 is TGTGCCAGCACGGGACAGGGGGGTATGAACACTGAAGCTTTCTTT. Translation gives CASTGQGGMNTEAFF.

The chain recombines TRBV20-1 with TRBJ2-5; 10 bases match TRBD1. Per germline, CDR1 DFQATT and CDR2 SNEGSKA (reference sequence). V trimming: 6 bases; J trimming: 4 bases; junction bases outside the gene matches: 8. The CDR3 has 14 residues. The CDR3 loop reads CSAIRQGARETQYF. The CDR3 DNA sequence: TGCAGTGCAATTCGACAGGGGGCCAGAGAGACCCAGTACTTC.

The chain joins TRBV12-3 or TRBV12-4 to TRBJ1-2; no clear D gene. The V and J ends lost 3 bases and 6 bases respectively, with 14 bases between them. The CDR3 extends over 14 amino acids. Here the CDR3 reads CASSFRSGGHGYTF. CDR3 nucleotides: TGTGCCAGCAGTTTTCGGAGTGGTGGTCATGGCTACACCTTC.

This clonotype was detected only a few times. The chain uses TRBV15 and TRBJ2-2; the match to TRBD2 covers 8 bases. V lost 3 bases and J lost 6; bases outside the gene matches: 12. The CDR3 has 17 residues. Germline CDR1 is LNHNV and CDR2 is YYDKDF (reference sequence). In DNA form, the CDR3 reads TGTGCCACCAGCAGGACGGGACTAGGAGCTCGGCCCGGGGAGCTGTTTTTT. Protein product: CATSRTGLGARPGELFF.